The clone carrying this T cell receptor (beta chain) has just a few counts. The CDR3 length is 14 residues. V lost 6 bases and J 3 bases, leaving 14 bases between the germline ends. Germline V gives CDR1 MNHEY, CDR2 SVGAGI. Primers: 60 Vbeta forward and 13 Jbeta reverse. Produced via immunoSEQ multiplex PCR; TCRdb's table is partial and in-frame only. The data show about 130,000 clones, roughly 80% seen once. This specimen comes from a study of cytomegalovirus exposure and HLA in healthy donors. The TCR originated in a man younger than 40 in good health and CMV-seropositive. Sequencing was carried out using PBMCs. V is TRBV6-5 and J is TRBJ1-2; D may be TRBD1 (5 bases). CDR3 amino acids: CASRKQGSYYGYTF. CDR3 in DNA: TGTGCCAGCAGGAAGCAGGGCTCATACTATGGCTACACCTTC.